This is a list of T cell receptor beta chains from one sample in a study of beta chain features in type 1 diabetes. Profiled with immunoSEQ multiplex PCR; TCRdb holds only in-frame clones, not every one. The sample lists approximately 70,000 clones; about 48% were seen once. Sequencing was performed on central memory CD4+ T cells from blood. These receptors were taken from a young man with type 1 diabetes. CDR3s include the opening cysteine and the closing phenylalanine or tryptophan. D genes are given only for firm matches. Some rows mark clone size as missing; the rest say once, few, many or name a class of expanded clone.

DNA: TGTGCCAGCAGCGCTAGGACAGGAGGGAACCATGAGCAGTTCTTC
CDR3: CASSARTGGNHEQFF
D: NA
J: TRBJ2-1
V: TRBV9
size: NA

DNA: TGTGCCACCGTCGGGACTAGCGGCTACAATGAGCAGTTCTTC
CDR3: CATVGTSGYNEQFF
D: TRBD2
J: TRBJ2-1
V: TRBV2
size: NA

DNA: TGTGCCAGCAGCGTGGGGACTAGCGGGGGGAACCTGGAGACCCAGTACTTC
CDR3: CASSVGTSGGNLETQYF
D: TRBD2
J: TRBJ2-5
V: TRBV9
size: NA

DNA: TGTGCCAGCAGTGGACAGGGGAGGTATGGTTACACTGAAGCTTTCTTT
CDR3: CASSGQGRYGYTEAFF
D: TRBD1
J: TRBJ1-1
V: TRBV25-1
size: few

DNA: TGCGCCAGCAGCCCTGGACAGGGAGGGGGCACAGATACGCAGTATTTT
CDR3: CASSPGQGGGTDTQYF
D: NA
J: TRBJ2-3
V: TRBV4-1
size: NA

DNA: TGCAGCGCTAGTACCGGGGATCAGCCCCAGCATTTT
CDR3: CSASTGDQPQHF
D: NA
J: TRBJ1-5
V: TRBV29-1
size: few

DNA: TGTGCCAGCAATTACCGGAGCGGGAGCTCCTACGAGCAGTACTTC
CDR3: CASNYRSGSSYEQYF
D: TRBD2
J: TRBJ2-7
V: TRBV5-6
size: NA

DNA: TGTGCCAGCAGCTCAAGAGGGGGTAGGGAGACCCAGTACTTC
CDR3: CASSSRGGRETQYF
D: NA
J: TRBJ2-5
V: TRBV11-2
size: few

DNA: TGTGCCAGCAGCCCCGTGCGGGCCTACGAGCAGTACTTC
CDR3: CASSPVRAYEQYF
D: NA
J: TRBJ2-7
V: TRBV6-5
size: NA

DNA: TGTGCCAGCAGTGTTAGATATGCCGGTGGGTCTAGCGGGAGTGGTACGCAGTATTTT
CDR3: CASSVRYAGGSSGSGTQYF
D: TRBD2
J: TRBJ2-3
V: TRBV6-1
size: few

DNA: TGTGCCAGCAGCCCCTCCACATATCTCTCTGGGGCCAACGTCCTGACTTTC
CDR3: CASSPSTYLSGANVLTF
D: NA
J: TRBJ2-6
V: TRBV16
size: few

DNA: TGTGCCAGCAGCCCCCAGCAGGGGGGTTCGGCTTTCTTT
CDR3: CASSPQQGGSAFF
D: TRBD1
J: TRBJ1-1
V: TRBV7-9
size: NA

DNA: TGCAGCGTCCGGACAGGGGATCAGCCCCAGCATTTT
CDR3: CSVRTGDQPQHF
D: TRBD1
J: TRBJ1-5
V: TRBV29-1
size: NA

DNA: TGTGCCAGCAGTGCTCTAGCCTCCGAGCAGTACTTC
CDR3: CASSALASEQYF
D: NA
J: TRBJ2-7
V: TRBV2
size: NA

DNA: TGTGCCAGCAGACCACTCGGGACACCGTACGAGCAGTACTTC
CDR3: CASRPLGTPYEQYF
D: NA
J: TRBJ2-7
V: TRBV2
size: few

DNA: TGCAGCGTTGGCAGGGGGCAGGGCACTGAAGCTTTCTTT
CDR3: CSVGRGQGTEAFF
D: TRBD1
J: TRBJ1-1
V: TRBV29-1
size: NA

DNA: TGCGCCAGCAGCTTAGGACTAGCGGGGGCCAGCACAGATACGCAGTATTTT
CDR3: CASSLGLAGASTDTQYF
D: TRBD2
J: TRBJ2-3
V: TRBV5-1
size: NA